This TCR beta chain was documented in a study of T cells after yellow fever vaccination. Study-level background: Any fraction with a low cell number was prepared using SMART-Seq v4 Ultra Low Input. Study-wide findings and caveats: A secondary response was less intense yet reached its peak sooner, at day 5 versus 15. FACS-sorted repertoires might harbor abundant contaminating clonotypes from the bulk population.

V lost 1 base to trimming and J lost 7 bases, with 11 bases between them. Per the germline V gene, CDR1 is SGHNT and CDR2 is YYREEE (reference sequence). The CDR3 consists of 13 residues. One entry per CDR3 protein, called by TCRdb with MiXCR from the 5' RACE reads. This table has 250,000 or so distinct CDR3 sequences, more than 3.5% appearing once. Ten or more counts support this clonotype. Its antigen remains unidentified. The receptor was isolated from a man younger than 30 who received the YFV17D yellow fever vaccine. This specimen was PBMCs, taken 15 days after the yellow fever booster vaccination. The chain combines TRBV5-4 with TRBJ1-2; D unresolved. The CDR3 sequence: CASSLKSSSGYTF. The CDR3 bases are TGTGCCAGCAGCTTGAAGAGTTCGAGTGGCTACACCTTC.